This TCR beta chain was documented in a study of cytomegalovirus exposure and HLA in healthy donors. Background on the study: In terms of ancestry, the Caucasian-associated cluster contained roughly 81% of the approximately 400 genotyped donors.

Germline V CDR1 and CDR2: MNHEY, SMNVEV (reference sequence). Trimming took off 2 bases at V and 3 bases at J, with 8 bases between the two ends. The CDR3 has 13 amino acids. Broader study findings: In a later analysis, HLA-C alleles had the fewest associated TCRs, DRB1 alleles the most. In an earlier analysis, about 87% or about 30%: the productive usage of most TCR beta V segments.

A word on this clone: Antigen: not known.

The PCR used 60 Vbeta and 13 Jbeta primers. TCRdb's copy holds only in-frame clones and misses some; the assay was immunoSEQ multiplex PCR. The sample includes around 130,000 clones, around 72% of them seen just once. The chain carries TRBV27 and TRBJ2-7; D might be TRBD1 (5 bases). The sequence was obtained from a woman aged 35 to 49 in good health and CMV-seronegative. The sequenced sample consisted of PBMCs. CDR3 sequence: CASSLNRLYEQYF. CDR3 coding DNA: TGTGCCAGCAGTTTAAACAGGCTCTACGAGCAGTACTTC.